The sequence of this TCR beta chain was determined in a study of T-cell memory formation after mild COVID-19. Looking at the study overall: Among the donors, TCR clusters were largely specific to each donor. The study's findings and limits: Later expanders leaned CD4+, whereas clones that contracted between day 15 and 85 were balanced CD4/CD8.

TCRdb reanalysed the 5' RACE reads using MiXCR and keeps one entry per CDR3 protein. Of about 250,000 distinct CDR3 sequences listed, 15% are singletons. This clonotype was found many times. The antigen remains undetermined. V dropped 6 bases and J dropped 4; count of bases not matched to a gene: 12. The CDR3 contains 17 residues. The sample was PBMCs or a T cell subset sorted from them (not recorded which). The V gene is TRBV12-3 or TRBV12-4, the J gene TRBJ1-2, with 12 bases matching TRBD1. The sequence derives from an adult woman who had mild COVID-19 (a few samples of this study predate the infection). Cell type and time point are not known. The CDR3 here is CASSRPGQGANSYGYTF. As DNA, the CDR3 is TGTGCCAGCAGCCGACCGGGACAGGGGGCTAATTCCTATGGCTACACCTTC.